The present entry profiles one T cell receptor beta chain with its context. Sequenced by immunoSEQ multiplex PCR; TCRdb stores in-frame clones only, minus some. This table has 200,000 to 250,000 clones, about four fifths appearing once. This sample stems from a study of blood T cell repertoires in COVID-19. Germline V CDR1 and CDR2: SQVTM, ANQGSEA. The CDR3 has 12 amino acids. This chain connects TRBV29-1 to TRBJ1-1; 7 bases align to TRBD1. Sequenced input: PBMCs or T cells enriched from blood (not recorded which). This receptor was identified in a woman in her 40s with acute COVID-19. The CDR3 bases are TGCACCGCCGGGACAGCGAACACTGAAGCTTTCTTT. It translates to CTAGTANTEAFF.